The 21 T cell receptor beta chains in this list originate from one sample, sequenced in a study of shared clonotypes between healthy human individuals. In the naive CD8 group, cells lacked CD45RO and were positively selected for CCR7, so terminally differentiated effector memory CD45RA+ cells were left out. Only in-frame clones appear in the TCRdb table, and some are missing; sequencing was by immunoSEQ multiplex PCR. Here the sample spans some 1,900,000 clones, about 94% being singletons. Sequencing used naive CD8+ T cells sorted from blood. The receptor set was obtained from a man aged 18 to 35 in good health.

This clone appeared a single time. This chain uses TRBV28 with TRBJ1-5; D unclear. From germline, CDR1 is MDHEN and CDR2 SYDVKM. This CDR3 spans 15 amino acids. Trimming removed 2 bases from V and 0 bases from J, with 8 bases in between. The DNA of the CDR3 is TGTGCCAGCAGTTTAGTTCGCGATAGCAATCAGCCCCAGCATTTT. It codes for CASSLVRDSNQPQHF.

The chain recombines TRBV5-6 with TRBJ1-5; 8 bases are a match to TRBD1. This CDR3 comprises 13 residues. Germline trimming cut 3 bases from V and 6 bases from J; bases unmatched to any gene: 2. CDR1 and CDR2 (germline): SGHDT, YYEEEE. The CDR3 region is CASSYGQGQPQHF. In DNA, the CDR3 is TGTGCCAGCAGCTACGGACAGGGTCAGCCCCAGCATTTT.

This chain uses TRBV19 with TRBJ1-5, with 11 bases matching TRBD1. After removal of 8 bases from V and 6 bases from J, the junction contained 9 bases not matched to a gene. This CDR3 contains 15 residues. Germline lookup yields CDR1 LNHDA and CDR2 SQIVND (reference sequence). The CDR3 region is CASDRGQGAVQPQHF. DNA of the CDR3: TGTGCCAGTGATCGCGGACAGGGGGCGGTTCAGCCCCAGCATTTT.

The CDR3 DNA reads as TGCGCCAGCAGCCACCCCCGGGCCACCGGGGAGCTGTTTTTT. Translating gives CASSHPRATGELFF. V and J are TRBV4-1 and TRBJ2-2; D gene uncertain. Trimming took 3 bases from V and 4 from J, leaving 9 bases between them. CDR1 is MGHRA, CDR2 YSYEKL, per germline. CDR3 length: 14 amino acids.

The chain joins TRBV27 to TRBJ2-5; D may match TRBD1 or TRBD2 (5 bases each). The CDR3 is 14 amino acids. V was cut by 3 bases and J by 2 bases, with 10 bases left in between. The germline gives CDR1 MNHEY, CDR2 SMNVEV (reference sequence). CDR3 DNA sequence: TGTGCCAGCAGTTTGTGGGGGAATCAAGAGACCCAGTACTTC. This encodes CASSLWGNQETQYF.

The chain carries TRBV10-3 and TRBJ2-2; perhaps TRBD2 as D (5 bases). The CDR3 is made up of 12 amino acids. CDR1 ENHRY and CDR2 SYGVKD come from the germline V gene. V shed 6 bases and J shed 6 bases, with 8 bases lying between them. CDR3 protein: CAISPEAGELFF. CDR3 nucleotides: TGTGCCATCAGCCCGGAGGCCGGGGAGCTGTTTTTT.

The chain employs TRBV30 and TRBJ1-3; no reliable D call. In germline, CDR1 is GTSNPN, CDR2 SVGIG (reference sequence). The V gene lost 2 bases and the J gene lost 4 bases, with 9 bases spanning the gap. CDR3 size: 13 residues. The CDR3 DNA is TGTGCCTGGAGTTTTGGGAGCGGAAACACCATATATTTT. Translation: CAWSFGSGNTIYF.

The V gene is TRBV7-6, the J gene TRBJ2-1; TRBD2 matches at 10 bases. Germline V gives CDR1 SGHVS, CDR2 FNYEAQ. The CDR3 runs 19 residues. J lost 4 bases, V lost 1 base, and 13 bases had no gene match. This CDR3 reads CASSLELAGPMTYYNEQFF. The CDR3, as DNA: TGTGCCAGCAGCTTAGAACTAGCGGGGCCTATGACGTATTACAATGAGCAGTTCTTC.

This clone was detected once. This sequence joins TRBV9 and TRBJ2-7; 11 bases match TRBD2. The trim removed 2 bases at V and 5 bases at J, leaving 3 bases unmatched. The CDR3 covers 14 residues. Germline V gene sequence: CDR1 SGDLS, CDR2 YYNGEE. The CDR3 DNA is TGTGCCAGCAGCGTTAGCGGGGGGGGTGACGAGCAGTACTTC. It is translated as CASSVSGGGDEQYF.

V and J are TRBV4-3 and TRBJ2-7; 12 bases are shared with TRBD2. This CDR3 has 16 residues. Losses at the gene ends were 4 bases for V and 2 bases for J; bases not matched to a gene: 6. The germline V gene encodes CDR1 LGHNA and CDR2 YSLEER. CDR3 in DNA: TGCGCCAGCAGCCGGGGACTAGCGGGTTTTCCCTACGAGCAGTACTTC. Protein sequence: CASSRGLAGFPYEQYF.

The chain carries TRBV5-6 and TRBJ2-1; either TRBD1 or TRBD2 may supply D (5 bases each). Germline V gene data show CDR1 as SGHDT and CDR2 as YYEEEE. Trimming took 0 bases from V and 9 from J, leaving 13 bases between them. This CDR3 has 14 amino acids. In DNA form, the CDR3 reads TGTGCCAGCAGCTTGGGTGGGGGATACGGTGAGCAGTTCTTC. Encoded protein: CASSLGGGYGEQFF.

This chain links TRBV5-1 with TRBJ2-7; 7 bases are shared with TRBD1. Germline CDR1 is SGHRS and CDR2 is YFSETQ. Trimming cost V 4 bases and J 0 bases; bases outside gene matches: 7. CDR3 length: 15 amino acids. DNA for the CDR3: TGCGCCAGCAGCATCACTGGACAGGCCTCCTACGAGCAGTACTTC. It specifies CASSITGQASYEQYF.

The rearrangement links TRBV10-3 to TRBJ2-7; 10 bases line up with TRBD1. Trimming at V came to 10 bases and at J to 4 bases, leaving 13 bases not matched to a gene. The CDR3 is 15 amino acids. Germline lookup yields CDR1 ENHRY and CDR2 SYGVKD. DNA for the CDR3: TGTGCCACGTCGACCGGGACAGGGGAAGTTTACGAGCAGTACTTC. Translation: CATSTGTGEVYEQYF.

This clone has a single count. The genes are TRBV27 and TRBJ2-1; the match to TRBD2 covers 9 bases. The germline gives CDR1 MNHEY, CDR2 SMNVEV (reference sequence). This CDR3 region has 15 residues. The V gene end was trimmed by 8 bases and the J gene end by 2 bases; junction bases not matched to a gene: 7. CDR3 protein: CASGPIAGAYNEQFF. The CDR3 DNA follows: TGTGCCAGCGGGCCAATAGCGGGAGCCTACAATGAGCAGTTCTTC.

In the case of this clone: The same CDR3 is also encoded by other DNA sequences in this sample. The J gene is TRBJ1-6, the V gene TRBV28, with D unresolved. Germline CDR1 is MDHEN and CDR2 is SYDVKM. This CDR3 contains 15 residues. V lost 2 bases, J lost 0 bases, and 5 bases lay in between. The CDR3 is CASSLDSSYNSPLHF. In nucleotides, the CDR3 is TGTGCCAGCAGTTTAGATAGCTCCTATAATTCACCCCTCCACTTT.

The genes are TRBV13 and TRBJ1-2; D perhaps matches TRBD1 (6 bases). V lost 3 bases, J lost 1 base, and 9 bases lay in between. Germline CDR1 PRHDT, CDR2 FYEKMQ (reference sequence). The CDR3 totals 14 residues. Here the CDR3 reads CASSLGGLNYGYTF. CDR3 sequence (DNA): TGTGCCAGCAGCTTGGGGGGGCTTAACTATGGCTACACCTTC.

The chain recombines TRBV5-6 with TRBJ1-5; D might be TRBD1 (5 bases). The V and J ends lost 4 bases and 4 bases respectively, with 12 bases between them. The CDR3 has 14 amino acids. Germline CDR1 and CDR2: SGHDT and YYEEEE. In DNA, the CDR3 is TGTGCCAGCAGCCCTGGTGGGGGGAATCAGCCCCAGCATTTT. It is translated as CASSPGGGNQPQHF.

This chain's CDR3 is CASSLGELGNEQFF. The CDR3 DNA is TGTGCCAGCAGCTTGGGGGAGTTAGGGAATGAGCAGTTCTTC. This chain links TRBV7-9 with TRBJ2-1, with D perhaps being TRBD1 or TRBD2 (5 bases each). Germline loops: CDR1 SEHNR, CDR2 FQNEAQ (reference sequence). CDR3 size: 14 residues. V was pared by 3 bases and J by 7 bases, with 13 bases between. The full variable domain, with the rest looked up from reference TRBV7-9 and TRBJ2-1, is DTGVSQNPRHKITKRGQNVTFRCDPISEHNRLYWYRQTLGQGPEFLTYFQNEAQLEKSRLLSDRFSAERPKGSFSTLEIQRTEQGDSAMYLCASSLGELGNEQFFGPGTRLTVL.

The CDR3 here is CASSQGPGQGNDEQYF. CDR3 nucleotide sequence: TGCGCCAGCAGCCAAGGTCCGGGACAGGGCAACGACGAGCAGTACTTC. The chain employs TRBV4-1 and TRBJ2-7, with 9 bases lining up with TRBD1. The CDR3 is 16 amino acids. Germline loops: CDR1 MGHRA, CDR2 YSYEKL. The ends lost 1 base at V and 5 bases at J; junction bases unmatched: 9.

This clone was recorded once. V is TRBV14 and J is TRBJ2-7; D is possibly TRBD2 (6 bases). V was trimmed by 0 bases and J by 9 bases, leaving 12 bases between them. In germline, CDR1 is SGHDN, CDR2 FVKESK. This CDR3 is 13 amino acids long. The CDR3 loop reads CASSQDHPGGQYF. CDR3 nucleotide sequence: TGTGCCAGCAGCCAAGATCACCCCGGGGGGCAGTACTTC. Looking up the rest from reference TRBV14 and TRBJ2-7 gives the full variable domain: EAGVTQFPSHSVIEKGQTVTLRCDPISGHDNLYWYRRVMGKEIKFLLHFVKESKQDESGMPNNRFLAERTGGTYSTLKVQPAELEDSGVYFCASSQDHPGGQYFGPGTRLTVT.

The chain carries TRBV5-1 and TRBJ2-5; D is possibly TRBD1 (5 bases). This CDR3 is built from 14 residues. Trimming removed 4 bases at V and 5 bases at J, with 15 bases between. The germline gives CDR1 SGHRS, CDR2 YFSETQ. Here the CDR3 reads CASSPGPGAETQYF. The CDR3 DNA reads TGCGCCAGCAGCCCCGGACCTGGGGCGGAGACCCAGTACTTC. Full variable domain (remainder filled in from reference TRBV5-1 and TRBJ2-5): KAGVTQTPRYLIKTRGQQVTLSCSPISGHRSVSWYQQTPGQGLQFLFEYFSETQRNKGNFPGRFSGRQFSNSRSEMNVSTLELGDSALYLCASSPGPGAETQYFGPGTRLLVL.